Below, one T cell receptor (beta chain) is given with its context. Its antigen remains unknown. These data come from a study of cytomegalovirus exposure and HLA in healthy donors. Findings and limits, study-wide: The HLA-A and HLA-B alleles of most subjects were reportedly predicted accurately from TCR beta sequences.

Trimming removed 4 bases from V and 2 bases from J, with 15 bases in between. The germline CDR1 and CDR2 sequences are SGHNT and YYREEE (reference sequence). CDR3 length: 15 residues. Use of 60 Vbeta and 13 Jbeta primers characterized the PCR. Some clones are missing from TCRdb's copy, which holds only in-frame ones; the method was immunoSEQ multiplex PCR. The repertoire holds fewer than 250,000 clones, with 70% to 80% as singletons. Sequences were obtained from PBMCs. The chain couples TRBV5-4 to TRBJ1-1; D remains ambiguous. The sequence was collected from a man aged 40-49 years in good health and CMV-seronegative. CDR3 protein: CASSQSGRTNTEAFF. CDR3 bases: TGTGCCAGCAGCCAATCCGGACGGACTAACACTGAAGCTTTCTTT. The variable domain in full, completed from reference TRBV5-4 and TRBJ1-1, reads ETGVTQSPTHLIKTRGQQVTLRCSSQSGHNTVSWYQQALGQGPQFIFQYYREEENGRGNFPPRFSGLQFPNYSSELNVNALELDDSALYLCASSQSGRTNTEAFFGQGTRLTVV.